The TCR beta chain described here comes from a study of blood T cell repertoires in COVID-19. Study context: COVID-19 samples collected from the United States, Italy and Spain covered acute and convalescent phases.

Sequenced by immunoSEQ multiplex PCR; TCRdb stores in-frame clones only, minus some. The table includes tens of thousands of clones, nearly 90% detected once. While infection was still active, Seattle patients were enrolled and then followed longitudinally. This TCR came from a woman between 50 and 59 years old with COVID-19, enrolled during active disease. Input material: peripheral blood.

The chain's CDR3 is CASSLVGAGQPQHF. In DNA form, the CDR3 reads TGTGCCAGCAGTTTAGTGGGGGCGGGTCAGCCCCAGCATTTT. The rearrangement uses TRBV28 and TRBJ1-5, with a weak D call TRBD1 (6 bases). Trimming left V 2 bases short and J 6 bases short, with 11 bases between. The germline V gene has CDR1 MDHEN and CDR2 SYDVKM. This CDR3 spans 14 amino acids.